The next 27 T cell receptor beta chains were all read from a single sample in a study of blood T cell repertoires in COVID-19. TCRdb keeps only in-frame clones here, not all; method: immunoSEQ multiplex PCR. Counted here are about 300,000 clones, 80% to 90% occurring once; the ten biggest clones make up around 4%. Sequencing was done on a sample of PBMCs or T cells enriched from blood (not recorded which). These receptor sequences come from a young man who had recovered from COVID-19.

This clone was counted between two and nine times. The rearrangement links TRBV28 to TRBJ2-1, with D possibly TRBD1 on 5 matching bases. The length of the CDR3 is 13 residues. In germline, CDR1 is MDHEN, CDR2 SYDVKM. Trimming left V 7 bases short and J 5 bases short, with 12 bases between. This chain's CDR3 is CASTTHRNNEQFF. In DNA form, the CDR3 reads TGTGCCAGCACCACCCACAGGAACAATGAGCAGTTCTTC.

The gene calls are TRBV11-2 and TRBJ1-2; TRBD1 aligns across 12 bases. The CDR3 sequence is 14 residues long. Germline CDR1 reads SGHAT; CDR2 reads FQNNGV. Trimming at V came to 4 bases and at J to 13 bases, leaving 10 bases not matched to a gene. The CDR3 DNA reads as TGTGCCAGCAGCTCCGGGACAGGGGGCCCGCTGGGCACCTTC. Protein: CASSSGTGGPLGTF. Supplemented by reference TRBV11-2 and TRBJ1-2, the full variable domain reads EAGVAQSPRYKIIEKRQSVAFWCNPISGHATLYWYQQILGQGPKLLIQFQNNGVVDDSQLPKDRFSAERLKGVDSTLKIQPAKLEDSAVYLCASSSGTGGPLGTFGSGTRLTVV.

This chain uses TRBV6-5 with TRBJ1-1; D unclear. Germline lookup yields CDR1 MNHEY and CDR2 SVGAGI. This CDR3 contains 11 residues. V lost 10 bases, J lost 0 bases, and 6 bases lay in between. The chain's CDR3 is CATDLNTEAFF. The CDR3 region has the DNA TGTGCCACAGACTTGAACACTGAAGCTTTCTTT.

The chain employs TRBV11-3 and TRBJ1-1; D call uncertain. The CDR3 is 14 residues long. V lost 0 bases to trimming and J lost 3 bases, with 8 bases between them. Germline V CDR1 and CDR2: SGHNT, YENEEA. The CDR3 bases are TGTGCCAGCAGCTTAGATCAAATGTACACTGAAGCTTTCTTT. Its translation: CASSLDQMYTEAFF.

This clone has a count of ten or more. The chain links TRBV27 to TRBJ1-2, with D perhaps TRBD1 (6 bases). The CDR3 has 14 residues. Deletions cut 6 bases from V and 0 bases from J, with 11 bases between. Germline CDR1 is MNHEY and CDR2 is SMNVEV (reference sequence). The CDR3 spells CASRSDRPNYGYTF. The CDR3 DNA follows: TGTGCCAGCAGGTCGGACAGACCTAACTATGGCTACACCTTC.

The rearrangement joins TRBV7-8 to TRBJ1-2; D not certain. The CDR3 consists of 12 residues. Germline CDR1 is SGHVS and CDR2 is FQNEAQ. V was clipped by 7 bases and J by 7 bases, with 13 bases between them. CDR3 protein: CASTQPGVGYTF. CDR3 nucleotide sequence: TGTGCCAGCACCCAGCCCGGGGTTGGCTACACCTTC.

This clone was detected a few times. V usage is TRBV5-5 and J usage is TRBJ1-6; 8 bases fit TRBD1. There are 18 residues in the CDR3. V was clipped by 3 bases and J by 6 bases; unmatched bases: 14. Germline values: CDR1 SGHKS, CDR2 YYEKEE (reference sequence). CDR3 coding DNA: TGTGCCAGCAGCTCGAGTCCTCGCCCGACAGGGGCTAATTCACCCCTCCACTTT. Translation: CASSSSPRPTGANSPLHF. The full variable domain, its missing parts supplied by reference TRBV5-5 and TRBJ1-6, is DAGVTQSPTHLIKTRGQQVTLRCSPISGHKSVSWYQQVLGQGPQFIFQYYEKEERGRGNFPDRFSARQFPNYSSELNVNALLLGDSALYLCASSSSPRPTGANSPLHFGNGTRLTVT.

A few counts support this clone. DNA for the CDR3: TGTGCCAGCAGTGAATGGGACTTGCACACTGAAGCTTTCTTT. It specifies CASSEWDLHTEAFF. This chain links TRBV6-1 with TRBJ1-1, with D possibly matching TRBD1 (5 bases). Germline lookup yields CDR1 MNHNS and CDR2 SASEGT. V lost 2 bases, J lost 3 bases, and 10 bases lay in between. This CDR3 region has 14 residues.

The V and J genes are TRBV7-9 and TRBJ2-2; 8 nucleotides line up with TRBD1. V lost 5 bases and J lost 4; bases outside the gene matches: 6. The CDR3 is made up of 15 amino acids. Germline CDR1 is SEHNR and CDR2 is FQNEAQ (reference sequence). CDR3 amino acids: CASSPWTGLTGELFF. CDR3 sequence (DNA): TGTGCCAGCAGCCCCTGGACAGGGCTCACCGGGGAGCTGTTTTTT.

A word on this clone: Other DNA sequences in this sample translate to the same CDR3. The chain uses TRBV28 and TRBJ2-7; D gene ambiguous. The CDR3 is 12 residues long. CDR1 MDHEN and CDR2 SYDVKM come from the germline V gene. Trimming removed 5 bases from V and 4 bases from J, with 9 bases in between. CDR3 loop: CASSVTLYEQYF. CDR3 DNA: TGTGCCAGCAGTGTAACTTTGTACGAGCAGTACTTC.

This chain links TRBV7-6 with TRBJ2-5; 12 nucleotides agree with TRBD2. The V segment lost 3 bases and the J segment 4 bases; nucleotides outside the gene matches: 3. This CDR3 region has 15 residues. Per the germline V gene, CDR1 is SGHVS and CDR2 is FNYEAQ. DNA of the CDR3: TGTGCCAGCAGCTTGCAACTAGCGGGAGGAGAGACCCAGTACTTC. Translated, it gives CASSLQLAGGETQYF.

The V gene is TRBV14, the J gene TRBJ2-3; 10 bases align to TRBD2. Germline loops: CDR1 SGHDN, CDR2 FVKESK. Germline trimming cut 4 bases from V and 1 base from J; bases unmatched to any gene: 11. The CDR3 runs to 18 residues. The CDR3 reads CASSLWTSTSGGTDTQYF. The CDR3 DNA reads TGTGCCAGCAGCCTGTGGACAAGTACTAGCGGGGGCACAGATACGCAGTATTTT.

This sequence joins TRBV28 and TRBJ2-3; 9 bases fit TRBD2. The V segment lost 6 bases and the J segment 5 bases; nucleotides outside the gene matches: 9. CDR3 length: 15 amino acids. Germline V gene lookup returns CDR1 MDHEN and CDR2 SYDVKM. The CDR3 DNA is TGTGCCAGCAGCCGAAATAGCGGGGGTCAAGATACGCAGTATTTT. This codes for CASSRNSGGQDTQYF.

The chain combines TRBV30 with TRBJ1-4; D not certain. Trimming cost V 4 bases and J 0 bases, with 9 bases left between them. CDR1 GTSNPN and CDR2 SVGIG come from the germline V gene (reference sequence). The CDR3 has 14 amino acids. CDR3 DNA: TGTGCCTGGACCCAGGAGGCAACTAATGAAAAACTGTTTTTT. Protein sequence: CAWTQEATNEKLFF.

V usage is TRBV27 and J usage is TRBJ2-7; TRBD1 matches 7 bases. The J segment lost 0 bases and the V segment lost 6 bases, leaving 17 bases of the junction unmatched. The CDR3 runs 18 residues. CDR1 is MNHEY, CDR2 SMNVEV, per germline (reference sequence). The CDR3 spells CASRVRTSTGTASYEQYF. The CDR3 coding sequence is TGTGCCAGCAGGGTAAGGACCTCCACCGGGACAGCCTCCTACGAGCAGTACTTC.

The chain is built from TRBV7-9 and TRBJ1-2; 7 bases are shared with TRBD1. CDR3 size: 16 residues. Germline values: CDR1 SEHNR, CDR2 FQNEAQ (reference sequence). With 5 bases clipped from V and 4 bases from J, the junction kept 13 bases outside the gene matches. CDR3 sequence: CASSPNRDSRLYGYTF. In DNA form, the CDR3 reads TGTGCCAGCAGCCCAAACCGGGACAGCCGACTCTATGGCTACACCTTC. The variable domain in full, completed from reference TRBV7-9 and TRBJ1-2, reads DTGVSQNPRHKITKRGQNVTFRCDPISEHNRLYWYRQTLGQGPEFLTYFQNEAQLEKSRLLSDRFSAERPKGSFSTLEIQRTEQGDSAMYLCASSPNRDSRLYGYTFGSGTRLTVV.

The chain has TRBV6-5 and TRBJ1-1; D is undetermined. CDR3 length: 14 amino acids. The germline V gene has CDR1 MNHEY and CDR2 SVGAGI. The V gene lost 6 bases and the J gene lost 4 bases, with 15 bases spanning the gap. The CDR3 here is CASSRTSERTEAFF. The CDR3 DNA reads TGTGCCAGCAGCCGAACATCGGAGCGCACTGAAGCTTTCTTT.

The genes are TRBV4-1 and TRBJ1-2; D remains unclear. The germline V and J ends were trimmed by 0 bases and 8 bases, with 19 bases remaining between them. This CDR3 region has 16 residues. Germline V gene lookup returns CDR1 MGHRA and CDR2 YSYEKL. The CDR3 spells CASSQDPPLTSEGYTF. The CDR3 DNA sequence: TGCGCCAGCAGCCAAGATCCCCCCTTGACTTCTGAGGGCTACACCTTC.

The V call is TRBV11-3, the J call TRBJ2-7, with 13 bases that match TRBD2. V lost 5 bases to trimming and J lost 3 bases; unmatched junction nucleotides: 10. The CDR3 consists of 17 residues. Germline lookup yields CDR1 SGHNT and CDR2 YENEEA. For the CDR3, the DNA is TGTGCCAGCAGCCTCAACCCTGGACTAGCGGGAGTCTACGAGCAGTACTTC. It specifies CASSLNPGLAGVYEQYF.

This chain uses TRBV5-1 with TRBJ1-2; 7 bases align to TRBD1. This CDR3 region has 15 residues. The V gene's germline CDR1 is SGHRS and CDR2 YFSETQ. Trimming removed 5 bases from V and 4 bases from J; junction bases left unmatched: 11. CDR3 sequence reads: CASRAGTADIYGYTF. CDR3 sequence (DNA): TGCGCCAGCAGAGCCGGGACAGCTGATATCTATGGCTACACCTTC.

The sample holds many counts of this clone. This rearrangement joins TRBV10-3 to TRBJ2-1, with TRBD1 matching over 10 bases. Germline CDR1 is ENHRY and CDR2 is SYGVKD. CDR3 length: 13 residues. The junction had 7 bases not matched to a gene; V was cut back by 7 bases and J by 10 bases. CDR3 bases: TGTGCCATCATGGGACAGGGGACTATCGAGCAGTTCTTC. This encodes CAIMGQGTIEQFF.

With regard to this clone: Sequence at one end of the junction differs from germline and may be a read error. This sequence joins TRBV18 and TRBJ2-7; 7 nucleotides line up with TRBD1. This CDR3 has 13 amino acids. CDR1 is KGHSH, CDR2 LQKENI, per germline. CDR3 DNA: TGTGCCGGCTCTGCCGGGACAGTATACGAGCAGTACTTC. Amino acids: CAGSAGTVYEQYF.

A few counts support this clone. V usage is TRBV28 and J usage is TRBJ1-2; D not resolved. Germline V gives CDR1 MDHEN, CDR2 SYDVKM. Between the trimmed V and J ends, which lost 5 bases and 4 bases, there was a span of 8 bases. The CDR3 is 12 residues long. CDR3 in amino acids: CASSPTFYGYTF. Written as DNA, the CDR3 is TGTGCCAGCAGTCCTACTTTCTATGGCTACACCTTC.

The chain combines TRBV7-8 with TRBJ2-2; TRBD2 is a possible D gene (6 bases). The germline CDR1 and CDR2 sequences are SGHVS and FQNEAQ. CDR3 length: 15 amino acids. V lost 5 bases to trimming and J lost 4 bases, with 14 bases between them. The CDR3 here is CASSPSTRPTGELFF. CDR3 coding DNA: TGTGCCAGCAGCCCCTCGACTAGACCCACCGGGGAGCTGTTTTTT. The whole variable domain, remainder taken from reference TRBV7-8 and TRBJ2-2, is GAGVSQSPRYKVAKRGQDVALRCDPISGHVSLFWYQQALGQGPEFLTYFQNEAQLDKSGLPSDRFFAERPEGSVSTLKIQRTQQEDSAVYLCASSPSTRPTGELFFGEGSRLTVL.

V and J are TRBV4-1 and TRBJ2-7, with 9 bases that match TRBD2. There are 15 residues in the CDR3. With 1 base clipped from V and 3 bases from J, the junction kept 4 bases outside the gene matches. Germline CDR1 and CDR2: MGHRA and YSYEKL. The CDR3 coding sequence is TGCGCCAGCAGCCAAGGACTAGCGGACCTCTACGAGCAGTACTTC. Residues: CASSQGLADLYEQYF.

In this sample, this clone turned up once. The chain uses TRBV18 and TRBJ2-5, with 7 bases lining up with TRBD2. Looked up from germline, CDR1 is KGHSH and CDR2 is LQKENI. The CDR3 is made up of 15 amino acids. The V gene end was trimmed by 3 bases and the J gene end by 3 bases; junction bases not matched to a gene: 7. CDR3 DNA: TGTGCCAGCTCACCGGTGCTGCTAGCGGAAGAGACCCAGTACTTC. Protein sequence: CASSPVLLAEETQYF.

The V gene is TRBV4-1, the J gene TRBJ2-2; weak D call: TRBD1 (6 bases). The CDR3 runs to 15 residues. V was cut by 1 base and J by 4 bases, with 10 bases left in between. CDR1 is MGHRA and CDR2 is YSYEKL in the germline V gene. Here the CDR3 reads CASSQGDRFTGELFF. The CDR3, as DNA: TGCGCCAGCAGCCAAGGAGACAGGTTCACCGGGGAGCTGTTTTTT.